Below are 32 T cell receptor beta chains sequenced from a single sample in a study of vaccination and CD4 T cells after COVID-19. TCRdb re-called the PCR reads with MiXCR, one entry per CDR3 protein. The top ten hold 1% to 1.3% of the sample, which has about 20,000 distinct CDR3 sequences, less than 70% seen once. Here the sequenced sample was CD4+ T cells from blood, taken after SARS-CoV-2 vaccination. Receptors were obtained from a human donor who had recovered from COVID-19.

The V call is TRBV6-5, the J call TRBJ2-3; 10 bases line up with TRBD2. Germline lookup yields CDR1 MNHEY and CDR2 SVGAGI. V lost 2 bases, J lost 4 bases, and 9 bases stayed unmatched. The CDR3 runs 17 residues. CDR3 nucleotides: TGTGCCAGCAGTTACCTAGCGGGAGTAGGGATCCCAGATACGCAGTATTTT. It codes for CASSYLAGVGIPDTQYF.

There are a few counts of this clonotype. The chain links TRBV12-3 or TRBV12-4 to TRBJ2-2; either TRBD1 or TRBD2 may supply D (6 bases each). This CDR3 contains 15 residues. Trimming took off 6 bases at V and 0 bases at J, with 11 bases between the two ends. The CDR3 is CASSGGQTNTGELFF. CDR3 DNA: TGTGCCAGCAGCGGGGGACAAACGAACACCGGGGAGCTGTTTTTT.

The V gene is TRBV10-3, the J gene TRBJ2-1, with 10 bases lining up with TRBD1. Germline loops: CDR1 ENHRY, CDR2 SYGVKD. The CDR3 length is 14 residues. The ends lost 6 bases at V and 5 bases at J; junction bases unmatched: 4. The CDR3 sequence: CAISGQGGHNEQFF. As DNA, the CDR3 is TGTGCCATCAGCGGACAGGGGGGGCACAATGAGCAGTTCTTC.

This clonotype was observed a single time. The rearrangement uses TRBV20-1 and TRBJ2-3, with 10 bases matching TRBD2. After removal of 2 bases from V and 3 bases from J, the junction contained 5 bases not matched to a gene. Looked up from germline, CDR1 is DFQATT and CDR2 is SNEGSKA (reference sequence). This CDR3 region has 15 residues. Written as DNA, the CDR3 is TGCAGTGCTAGATCTAGCGGGAGTCCGACAGATACGCAGTATTTT. It is translated as CSARSSGSPTDTQYF.

Sample share makes this clonotype medium-sized. This sequence joins TRBV20-1 and TRBJ1-2; 7 bases map to TRBD1. The CDR3 has 12 residues. V trimming: 5 bases; J trimming: 6 bases; junction bases outside the gene matches: 6. Germline CDR1 and CDR2: DFQATT and SNEGSKA (reference sequence). In DNA, the CDR3 is TGCAGTGCTGATAGACAGGGTGATGGCTACACCTTC. It specifies CSADRQGDGYTF.

The J gene is TRBJ2-5, the V gene TRBV10-3; D call uncertain. This CDR3 comprises 13 residues. V was cut by 2 bases and J by 1 base, with 5 bases left in between. Germline V lookup: CDR1 ENHRY, CDR2 SYGVKD. DNA for the CDR3: TGTGCCATCAGTGAGACAGCCCAAGAGACCCAGTACTTC. Translating it yields CAISETAQETQYF.

The chain combines TRBV10-3 with TRBJ1-1, with D unresolved. The germline CDR1 and CDR2 sequences are ENHRY and SYGVKD. This CDR3 comprises 12 residues. V was shortened by 8 bases and J by 2 bases, with 9 bases between the two germline ends. CDR3 loop: CAIGRANTEAFF. CDR3 in DNA: TGTGCCATCGGACGGGCAAACACTGAAGCTTTCTTT.

V is TRBV12-3 or TRBV12-4 and J is TRBJ2-2; D might be TRBD2 (7 bases). V was trimmed by 5 bases and J by 4 bases, leaving 14 bases between them. The CDR3 has 15 residues. The CDR3 DNA reads TGTGCCAGCAGTCTTAAGGGAGGGGGCACCGGGGAGCTGTTTTTT. Translating it yields CASSLKGGGTGELFF.

This clonotype showed up just a few times. The chain is built from TRBV19 and TRBJ1-5; unclear D gene. CDR1 is LNHDA and CDR2 is SQIVND in the germline V gene (reference sequence). This CDR3 region has 14 residues. V lost 6 bases and J lost 0, with 9 bases in between. As DNA, the CDR3 is TGTGCCAGTAGGGAGGAGCTTAGCAATCAGCCCCAGCATTTT. Its protein product is CASREELSNQPQHF.

The chain carries TRBV15 and TRBJ2-7; D may match TRBD1 or TRBD2 (6 bases each). The CDR3 is 16 residues long. V was cut by 0 bases and J by 1 base, with 13 bases left in between. The germline gives CDR1 LNHNV, CDR2 YYDKDF (reference sequence). The CDR3 nucleotides are TGTGCCACCAGCAGAGAGAAGGGGGGTGGGTCCTACGAGCAGTACTTC. Protein: CATSREKGGGSYEQYF.

This chain joins TRBV12-3 or TRBV12-4 and TRBJ1-5; TRBD1 is a possible D gene (5 bases). V was trimmed by 2 bases and J by 6 bases, leaving 14 bases between them. The CDR3 is 15 residues long. The CDR3 spells CASSLNRRESQPQHF. The CDR3, as DNA: TGTGCCAGCAGTTTAAATCGCAGGGAATCTCAGCCCCAGCATTTT.

This clonotype was found a few times. The chain carries TRBV4-2 and TRBJ2-2; D is uncertain. The V gene's germline CDR1 is LGHNA and CDR2 YNFKEQ. The CDR3 covers 14 residues. V was cut by 8 bases and J by 0 bases, with 10 bases left in between. CDR3 residues: CASSPETNTGELFF. The DNA of the CDR3 is TGTGCCAGCTCCCCCGAGACGAACACCGGGGAGCTGTTTTTT.

The sample holds a few counts of this clonotype. The rearrangement uses TRBV24-1 and TRBJ2-5; D unresolved. The CDR3 consists of 12 residues. V was trimmed by 3 bases and J by 5 bases, leaving 6 bases between them. Looked up from germline, CDR1 is KGHDR and CDR2 is SFDVKD. CDR3 in amino acids: CATSDPHETQYF. CDR3 nucleotide sequence: TGTGCCACCAGTGATCCCCATGAGACCCAGTACTTC.

V usage is TRBV4-2 and J usage is TRBJ2-6; unclear D gene. Germline V lookup: CDR1 LGHNA, CDR2 YNFKEQ. V lost 0 bases to trimming and J lost 4 bases, with 16 bases between them. The CDR3 runs to 18 residues. CDR3 in amino acids: CASSQEAAQASGANVLTF. The CDR3 nucleotides are TGTGCCAGCAGCCAAGAGGCGGCCCAAGCGTCCGGGGCCAACGTCCTGACTTTC.

V and J are TRBV29-1 and TRBJ1-3; 8 bases are a match to TRBD1. V was pared by 4 bases and J by 4 bases, with 9 bases of the junction left unmatched. Germline V gene data show CDR1 as SQVTM and CDR2 as ANQGSEA. The CDR3 has 15 amino acids. This CDR3 is CSVARQGAMGNTIYF. CDR3 sequence (DNA): TGCAGCGTTGCGCGGCAGGGGGCGATGGGAAACACCATATATTTT.

This clonotype was detected once. CDR3 nucleotide sequence: TGTGCCAGCAGCGTAGGGAGCACAGATACGCAGTATTTT. This encodes CASSVGSTDTQYF. This rearrangement joins TRBV7-3 to TRBJ2-3; D is ambiguous. CDR1 is SGHTA, CDR2 FQGTGA, per germline. The CDR3 is 13 amino acids. The V end lost 5 bases, the J end lost 0 bases, and 6 bases lay between the germline ends.

This chain uses TRBV20-1 with TRBJ2-3; D gene unclear. V was clipped by 6 bases and J by 4 bases, with 8 bases between them. This CDR3 spans 11 amino acids. Germline CDR1 reads DFQATT; CDR2 reads SNEGSKA (reference sequence). The CDR3 nucleotides read TGCAGTGCCGCTGCGGCAGATACGCAGTATTTT. Amino acid sequence: CSAAAADTQYF.

The gene calls are TRBV7-2 and TRBJ1-6; D remains unclear. The CDR3 runs 15 residues. In germline, CDR1 is SGHTA, CDR2 FQGNSA. V lost 5 bases to trimming and J lost 8 bases, with 16 bases between them. For the CDR3, the DNA is TGTGCCAGCAGCCGCGAATTCGAATGGGATTCACCCCTCCACTTT. This sequence encodes CASSREFEWDSPLHF.

V usage is TRBV6-5 and J usage is TRBJ2-5; TRBD2 is a possible D gene (6 bases). The CDR3 extends over 15 amino acids. The germline gives CDR1 MNHEY, CDR2 SVGAGI. V was pared by 0 bases and J by 5 bases, with 13 bases between. This chain's CDR3 is CASSYSESAGETQYF. In nucleotides, the CDR3 is TGTGCCAGCAGTTACTCCGAATCCGCGGGGGAGACCCAGTACTTC.

V usage is TRBV28 and J usage is TRBJ2-3, with TRBD2 identical over 15 bases. CDR3 length: 16 amino acids. CDR1 is MDHEN and CDR2 is SYDVKM in the germline V gene. V gave up 5 bases and J gave up 3 bases; unmatched junction bases: 3. CDR3 residues: CASSKGLAGGTDTQYF. The CDR3 bases are TGTGCCAGCAGTAAGGGACTAGCGGGAGGAACAGATACGCAGTATTTT.

V gene TRBV6-5 combines with J gene TRBJ2-7; 9 bases are shared with TRBD1. CDR3 size: 15 residues. The germline CDR1 and CDR2 sequences are MNHEY and SVGAGI. V lost 1 base and J lost 6; bases outside the gene matches: 7. The CDR3 is CASSYLGQGPAEQYF. CDR3 in DNA: TGTGCCAGCAGTTACTTGGGACAGGGACCGGCCGAGCAGTACTTC.

The chain couples TRBV12-3 or TRBV12-4 to TRBJ2-2; the match to TRBD1 covers 8 bases. Germline trimming cut 5 bases from V and 5 bases from J; bases unmatched to any gene: 10. The CDR3 has 16 residues. The CDR3 reads CASSPRTGRRTGELFF. The CDR3 bases are TGTGCCAGCAGTCCGAGGACAGGGCGGAGAACCGGGGAGCTGTTTTTT.

This chain uses TRBV2 with TRBJ1-5, with a tentative D call TRBD1 (6 bases). V lost 7 bases, J lost 6 bases, and 13 bases lay in between. Germline loops: CDR1 SNHLY, CDR2 FYNNEI. The CDR3 runs 13 residues. The CDR3 DNA sequence: TGTGCCAGCAATACAGGGAAAGGTCAGCCCCAGCATTTT. Its protein product is CASNTGKGQPQHF.

The gene calls are TRBV6-1 and TRBJ1-6; perhaps TRBD1 as D (5 bases). The CDR3 consists of 14 residues. Between the trimmed V and J ends, which lost 6 bases and 5 bases, there was a span of 11 bases. CDR1 and CDR2 from the germline V gene are MNHNS and SASEGT. DNA of the CDR3: TGTGCCAGCAGCCGCAACAGGAATAATTCACCCCTCCACTTT. Protein: CASSRNRNNSPLHF.

The chain has TRBV28 and TRBJ2-3, with TRBD2 matching 11 bases. This CDR3 has 17 residues. CDR1 is MDHEN, CDR2 SYDVKM, per germline. V dropped 5 bases and J dropped 2; count of bases not matched to a gene: 9. The CDR3 sequence: CASSTSGRGRNTDTQYF. The CDR3 DNA sequence: TGTGCCAGCAGTACTAGCGGGAGAGGACGGAACACAGATACGCAGTATTTT. The variable domain in full, with the rest retrieved from reference TRBV28 and TRBJ2-3, is DVKVTQSSRYLVKRTGEKVFLECVQDMDHENMFWYRQDPGLGLRLIYFSYDVKMKEKGDIPEGYSVSREKKERFSLILESASTNQTSMYLCASSTSGRGRNTDTQYFGPGTRLTVL.

V is TRBV5-1 and J is TRBJ2-5, with D unclear. This CDR3 is 14 amino acids long. Germline-derived CDR1 and CDR2 are SGHRS and YFSETQ. Trimming pared 6 bases from V and 4 bases from J, leaving 16 bases between. CDR3 amino acids: CASTLAVGSETQYF. The CDR3 DNA reads as TGCGCCAGCACCCTTGCAGTCGGTTCAGAGACCCAGTACTTC.

This clonotype was counted a single time. This chain connects TRBV30 to TRBJ1-5, with a weak D call TRBD1 (6 bases). The CDR3 loop spans 15 amino acids. Germline V CDR1 and CDR2: GTSNPN, SVGIG (reference sequence). Trimming pared 1 base from V and 4 bases from J, leaving 14 bases between. Here the CDR3 DNA reads TGTGCCTGGAGTGGGGCCGGGGACACGAATCAGCCCCAGCATTTT. This sequence encodes CAWSGAGDTNQPQHF.

This clonotype was counted between two and nine times. This chain links TRBV6-1 with TRBJ2-4; possible D gene TRBD2, 6 bases. The CDR3 is made up of 15 amino acids. The germline V gene encodes CDR1 MNHNS and CDR2 SASEGT. V lost 7 bases, J lost 6 bases, and 19 bases lay in between. The CDR3, as DNA: TGTGCCAGCACCGGAAGTCACCGGGAGTTAAACATTCAGTACTTC. Amino acids: CASTGSHRELNIQYF.

This chain links TRBV18 with TRBJ1-2; no definite D call. CDR1 KGHSH and CDR2 LQKENI come from the germline V gene. The CDR3 sequence is 13 residues long. Trimming removed 2 bases from V and 8 bases from J, with 12 bases in between. CDR3 coding DNA: TGTGCCAGCTCACCAATCGGGAATAGCGGCTACACCTTC. This gives the protein CASSPIGNSGYTF.

This clonotype occurred a few times. As DNA, the CDR3 is TGTGCCAGTACCCCGGAGGGGAGGGGGACTGAAGCTTTCTTT. Residues: CASTPEGRGTEAFF. V and J are TRBV19 and TRBJ1-1; a weak D match, TRBD1 (6 bases). Germline CDR1 is LNHDA and CDR2 is SQIVND (reference sequence). Trimming pared 7 bases from V and 5 bases from J, leaving 17 bases between. The CDR3 covers 14 residues.

The chain employs TRBV6-1 and TRBJ2-3; D remains ambiguous. The CDR3 length is 15 residues. V gave up 5 bases and J gave up 4 bases, with 16 bases separating them. The V gene's germline CDR1 is MNHNS and CDR2 SASEGT. CDR3 region: CASSQQSASPDTQYF. CDR3 bases: TGTGCCAGCAGTCAACAATCCGCCAGCCCAGATACGCAGTATTTT.

This clonotype was seen a handful of times. This chain uses TRBV2 with TRBJ1-5; the D gene is possibly TRBD1 (6 bases). CDR3 size: 15 residues. Germline assignment: CDR1 SNHLY and CDR2 FYNNEI. The ends were cut back, 6 bases at V and 2 bases at J, with 14 bases in the middle. CDR3 region: CASRGEGGGNQPQHF. CDR3 nucleotide sequence: TGTGCCAGCAGGGGGGAAGGGGGGGGCAATCAGCCCCAGCATTTT.